This record concerns one T cell receptor beta chain sequence. Its antigen is not known. The second PCR ran about 6 to 12 cycles with a sample-barcoded 5' primer and J-beta primers. TCRdb independently ran MiXCR on the 5' RACE reads; one entry per CDR3 protein. The profile shows 1.5 million to 2 million distinct CDR3 sequences, 40% to 55% of them singletons. These data are taken from a study of blood T cells in healthy people across ages. Germline V CDR1 and CDR2: SGHTA, FQGNSA. Trimming took 0 bases from V and 8 from J, leaving 10 bases between them. The CDR3 contains 13 residues. Study-wide results and caveats: Investigators treated diversity estimates from one million T cells as underestimates.

This chain connects TRBV7-2 to TRBJ1-2; tentative D call: TRBD1 (5 bases). The sample was blood. This TCR was sampled from a woman aged 40 to 50 in good health. CDR3 in amino acids: CASSLAQRQGYTF. The CDR3 DNA reads TGTGCCAGCAGCTTAGCGCAGCGACAGGGCTACACCTTC.